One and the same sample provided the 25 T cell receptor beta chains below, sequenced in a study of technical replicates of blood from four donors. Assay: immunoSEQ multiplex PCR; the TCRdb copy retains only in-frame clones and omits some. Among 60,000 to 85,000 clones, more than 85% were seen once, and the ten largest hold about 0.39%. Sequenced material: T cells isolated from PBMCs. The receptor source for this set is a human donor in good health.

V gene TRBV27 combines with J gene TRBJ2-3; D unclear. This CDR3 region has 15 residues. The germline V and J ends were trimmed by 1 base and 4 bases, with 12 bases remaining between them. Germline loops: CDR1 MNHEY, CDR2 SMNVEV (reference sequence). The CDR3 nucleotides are TGTGCCAGCAGTTTATTCTTAGGAGATCCAGATACGCAGTATTTT. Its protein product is CASSLFLGDPDTQYF.

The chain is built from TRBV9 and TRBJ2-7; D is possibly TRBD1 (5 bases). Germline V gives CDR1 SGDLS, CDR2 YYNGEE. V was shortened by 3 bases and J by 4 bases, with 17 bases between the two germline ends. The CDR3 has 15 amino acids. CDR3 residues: CASSARTPGPYEQYF. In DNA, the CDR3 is TGTGCCAGCAGCGCCAGGACACCCGGGCCGTACGAGCAGTACTTC.

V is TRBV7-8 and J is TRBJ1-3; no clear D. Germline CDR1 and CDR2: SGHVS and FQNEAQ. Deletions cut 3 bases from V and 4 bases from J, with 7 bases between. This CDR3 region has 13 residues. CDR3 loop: CASSLAPGNTIYF. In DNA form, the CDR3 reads TGTGCCAGCAGCTTGGCCCCCGGAAACACCATATATTTT. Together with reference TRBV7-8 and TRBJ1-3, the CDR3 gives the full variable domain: GAGVSQSPRYKVAKRGQDVALRCDPISGHVSLFWYQQALGQGPEFLTYFQNEAQLDKSGLPSDRFFAERPEGSVSTLKIQRTQQEDSAVYLCASSLAPGNTIYFGEGSWLTVV.

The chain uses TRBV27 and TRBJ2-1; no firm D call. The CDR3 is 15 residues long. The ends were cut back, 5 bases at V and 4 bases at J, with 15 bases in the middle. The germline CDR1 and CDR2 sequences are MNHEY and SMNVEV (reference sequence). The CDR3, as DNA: TGTGCCAGCAGTCCCTCCGCCTACCGGTACAATGAGCAGTTCTTC. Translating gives CASSPSAYRYNEQFF.

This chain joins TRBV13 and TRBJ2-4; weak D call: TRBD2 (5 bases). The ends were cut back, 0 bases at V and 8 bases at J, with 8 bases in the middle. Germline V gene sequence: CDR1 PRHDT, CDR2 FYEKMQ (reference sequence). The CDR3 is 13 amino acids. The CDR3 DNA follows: TGTGCCAGCAGCTTAGGGCAGAGGGACATTCAGTACTTC. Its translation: CASSLGQRDIQYF.

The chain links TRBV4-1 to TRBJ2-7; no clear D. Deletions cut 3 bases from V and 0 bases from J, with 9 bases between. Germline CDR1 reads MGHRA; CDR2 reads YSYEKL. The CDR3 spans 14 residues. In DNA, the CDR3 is TGCGCCAGCAGCCACAGACGGAGCTCCTACGAGCAGTACTTC. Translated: CASSHRRSSYEQYF.

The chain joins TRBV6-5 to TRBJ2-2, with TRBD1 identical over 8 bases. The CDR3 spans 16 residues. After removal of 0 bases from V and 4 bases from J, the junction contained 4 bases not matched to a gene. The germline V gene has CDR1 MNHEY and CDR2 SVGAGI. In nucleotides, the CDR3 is TGTGCCAGCAGTTACTCGACAGGGGAAGTCACCGGGGAGCTGTTTTTT. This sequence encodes CASSYSTGEVTGELFF.

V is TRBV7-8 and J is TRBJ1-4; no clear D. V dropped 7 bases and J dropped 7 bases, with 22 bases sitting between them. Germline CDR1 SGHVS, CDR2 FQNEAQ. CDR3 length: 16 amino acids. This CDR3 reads CASTHDKNGVVEKLFF. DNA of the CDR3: TGTGCCAGCACCCACGACAAAAACGGGGTAGTTGAAAAACTGTTTTTT.

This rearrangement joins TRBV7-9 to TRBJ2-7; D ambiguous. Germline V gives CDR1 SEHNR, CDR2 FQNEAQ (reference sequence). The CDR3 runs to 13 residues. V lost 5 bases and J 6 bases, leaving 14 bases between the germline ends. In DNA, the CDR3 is TGTGCCAGCAGCCTTGAGCTGCTATCCGAGCAGTACTTC. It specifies CASSLELLSEQYF. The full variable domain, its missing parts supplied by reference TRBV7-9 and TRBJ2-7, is DTGVSQNPRHKITKRGQNVTFRCDPISEHNRLYWYRQTLGQGPEFLTYFQNEAQLEKSRLLSDRFSAERPKGSFSTLEIQRTEQGDSAMYLCASSLELLSEQYFGPGTRLTVT.

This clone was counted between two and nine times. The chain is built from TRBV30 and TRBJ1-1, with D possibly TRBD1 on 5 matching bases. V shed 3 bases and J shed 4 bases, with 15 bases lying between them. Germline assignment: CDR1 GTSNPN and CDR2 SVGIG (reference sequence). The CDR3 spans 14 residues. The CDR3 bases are TGTGCCTGGAGGAGGAGGGGTGGGAGCACTGAAGCTTTCTTT. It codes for CAWRRRGGSTEAFF. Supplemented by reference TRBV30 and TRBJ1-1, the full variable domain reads SQTIHQWPATLVQPVGSPLSLECTVEGTSNPNLYWYRQAAGRGLQLLFYSVGIGQISSEVPQNLSASRPQDRQFILSSKKLLLSDSGFYLCAWRRRGGSTEAFFGQGTRLTVV.

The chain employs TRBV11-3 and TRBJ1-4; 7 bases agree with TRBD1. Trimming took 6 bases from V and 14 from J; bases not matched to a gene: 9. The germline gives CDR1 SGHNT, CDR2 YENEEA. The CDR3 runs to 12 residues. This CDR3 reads CASSLDRVGLFF. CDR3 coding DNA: TGTGCCAGCAGTCTCGACAGGGTCGGGCTGTTTTTT.

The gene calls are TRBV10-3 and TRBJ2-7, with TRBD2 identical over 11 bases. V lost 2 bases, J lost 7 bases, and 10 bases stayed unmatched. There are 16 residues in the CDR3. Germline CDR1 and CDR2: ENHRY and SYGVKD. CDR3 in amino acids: CAISENLAGGNGEQYF. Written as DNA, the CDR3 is TGTGCCATCAGTGAGAACTTAGCGGGAGGGAACGGGGAGCAGTACTTC.

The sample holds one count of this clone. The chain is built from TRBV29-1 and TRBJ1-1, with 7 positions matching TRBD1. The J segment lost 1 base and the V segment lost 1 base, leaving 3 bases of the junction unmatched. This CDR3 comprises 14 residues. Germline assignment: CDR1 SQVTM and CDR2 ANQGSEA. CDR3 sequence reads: CSVEGGQTNTEAFF. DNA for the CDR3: TGCAGCGTTGAAGGGGGACAGACGAACACTGAAGCTTTCTTT.

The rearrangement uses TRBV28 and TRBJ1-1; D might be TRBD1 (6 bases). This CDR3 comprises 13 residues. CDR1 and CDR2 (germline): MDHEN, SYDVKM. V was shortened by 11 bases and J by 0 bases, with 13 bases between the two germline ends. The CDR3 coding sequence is TGTGCCGGGCAGGACAGAATGAACACTGAAGCTTTCTTT. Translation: CAGQDRMNTEAFF.

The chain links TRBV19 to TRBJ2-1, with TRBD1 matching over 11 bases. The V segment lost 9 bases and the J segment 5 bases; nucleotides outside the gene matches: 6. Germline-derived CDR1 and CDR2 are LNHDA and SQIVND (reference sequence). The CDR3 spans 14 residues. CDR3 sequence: CASTGTGGHNEQFF. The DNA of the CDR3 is TGTGCCAGCACCGGGACAGGGGGACACAATGAGCAGTTCTTC.

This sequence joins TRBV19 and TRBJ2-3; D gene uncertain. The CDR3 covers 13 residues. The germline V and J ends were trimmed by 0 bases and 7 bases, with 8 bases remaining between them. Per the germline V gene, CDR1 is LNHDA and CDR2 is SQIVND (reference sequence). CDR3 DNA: TGTGCCAGTAGTATAGATCGTACTTATACGCAGTATTTT. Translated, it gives CASSIDRTYTQYF.

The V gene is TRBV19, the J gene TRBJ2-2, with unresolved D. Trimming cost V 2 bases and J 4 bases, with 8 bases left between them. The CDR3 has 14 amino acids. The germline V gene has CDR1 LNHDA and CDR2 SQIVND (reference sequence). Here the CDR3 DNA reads TGTGCCAGTAGTATATCGTCCAGCACCGGGGAGCTGTTTTTT. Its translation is CASSISSSTGELFF.

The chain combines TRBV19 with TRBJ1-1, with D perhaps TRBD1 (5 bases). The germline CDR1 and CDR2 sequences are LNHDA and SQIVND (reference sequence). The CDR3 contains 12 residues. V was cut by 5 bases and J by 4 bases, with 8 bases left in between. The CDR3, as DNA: TGTGCCAGTAGTGCGGGGGTCACTGAAGCTTTCTTT. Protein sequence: CASSAGVTEAFF.

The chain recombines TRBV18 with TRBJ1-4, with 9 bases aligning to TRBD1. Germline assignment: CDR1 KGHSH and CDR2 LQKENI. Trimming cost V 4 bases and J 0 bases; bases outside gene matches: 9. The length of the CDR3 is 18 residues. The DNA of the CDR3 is TGTGCCAGCTCACTCGAGACAGGGGGATTAGCAACTAATGAAAAACTGTTTTTT. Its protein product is CASSLETGGLATNEKLFF.

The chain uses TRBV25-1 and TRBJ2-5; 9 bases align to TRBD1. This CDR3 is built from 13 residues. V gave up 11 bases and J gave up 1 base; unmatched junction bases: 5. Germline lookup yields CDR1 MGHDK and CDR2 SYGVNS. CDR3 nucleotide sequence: TGTGCCGCTCTGGGACAGGGCCAAGAGACCCAGTACTTC. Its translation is CAALGQGQETQYF.

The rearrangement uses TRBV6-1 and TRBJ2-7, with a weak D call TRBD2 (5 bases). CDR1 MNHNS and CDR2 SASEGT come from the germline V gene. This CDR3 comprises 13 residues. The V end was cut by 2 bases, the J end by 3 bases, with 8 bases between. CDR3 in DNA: TGTGCCAGCAGTGAATGGACTCTCTACGAGCAGTACTTC. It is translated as CASSEWTLYEQYF.

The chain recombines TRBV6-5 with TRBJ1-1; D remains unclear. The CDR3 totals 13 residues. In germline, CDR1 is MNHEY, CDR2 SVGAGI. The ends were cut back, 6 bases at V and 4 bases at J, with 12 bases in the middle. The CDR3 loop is CASSHAPGTEAFF. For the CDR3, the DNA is TGTGCCAGCAGCCACGCGCCCGGCACTGAAGCTTTCTTT.

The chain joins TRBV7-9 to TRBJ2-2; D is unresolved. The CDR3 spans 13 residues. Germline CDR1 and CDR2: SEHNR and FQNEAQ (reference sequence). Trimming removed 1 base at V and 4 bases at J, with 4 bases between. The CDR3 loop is CASSLVATGELFF. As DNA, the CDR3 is TGTGCCAGCAGCTTAGTGGCCACCGGGGAGCTGTTTTTT.

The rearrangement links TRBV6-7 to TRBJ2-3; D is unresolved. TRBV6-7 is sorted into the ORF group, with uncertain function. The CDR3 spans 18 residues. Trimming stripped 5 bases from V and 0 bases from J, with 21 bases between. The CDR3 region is CASSVLSGPLSSTDTQYF. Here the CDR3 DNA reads TGTGCCAGCAGTGTCCTATCGGGTCCTCTTTCTAGCACAGATACGCAGTATTTT.

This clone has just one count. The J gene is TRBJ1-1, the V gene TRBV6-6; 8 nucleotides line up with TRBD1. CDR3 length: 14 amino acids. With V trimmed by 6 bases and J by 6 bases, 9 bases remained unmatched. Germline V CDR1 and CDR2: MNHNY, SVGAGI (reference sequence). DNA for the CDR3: TGTGCCAGCAGCTCGGACAGGGTAATCCCTGAAGCTTTCTTT. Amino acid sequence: CASSSDRVIPEAFF.